Following are 26 T cell receptor beta chains from one sample sequenced in a study of patients and donors after allogeneic stem cell transplantation. In TCRdb, the RT-PCR reads were re-called with MiXCR into one record per CDR3 protein. The sample has around 30,000 distinct CDR3 sequences, roughly a third seen once. The sample consisted of blood, either unsorted or a sorted T cell fraction (not recorded which). The receptors derive from a human donor who was either an allogeneic HSCT recipient or a stem cell or donor lymphocyte infusion donor (not recorded which). It is not recorded whose cells these are; they may come from a transplant donor.

This rearrangement joins TRBV5-1 to TRBJ2-3, with D maybe TRBD2 (5 bases). Trimming pared 4 bases from V and 1 base from J, leaving 10 bases between. Germline V gene sequence: CDR1 SGHRS, CDR2 YFSETQ. The CDR3 is 14 amino acids. CDR3 amino acids: CASSLTTGTDTQYF. For the CDR3, the DNA is TGCGCCAGCAGCCTGACTACGGGCACAGATACGCAGTATTTT.

The chain has TRBV6-1 and TRBJ1-2; D gene ambiguous. The CDR3 runs 14 residues. The V and J ends lost 4 bases and 4 bases respectively, with 13 bases between them. Germline CDR1 is MNHNS and CDR2 is SASEGT. CDR3 region: CASSATRAGYGYTF. For the CDR3, the DNA is TGTGCCAGCAGTGCTACTCGGGCGGGCTATGGCTACACCTTC.

The V gene is TRBV6-5, the J gene TRBJ1-4; D remains ambiguous. V shed 8 bases and J shed 8 bases, with 21 bases lying between them. CDR1 MNHEY and CDR2 SVGAGI come from the germline V gene. This CDR3 region has 15 residues. The CDR3 DNA sequence: TGTGCCAGCTCCCTTAAGTGGCCGTTCAGAGAAAAACTGTTTTTT. Translation gives CASSLKWPFREKLFF.

This sequence joins TRBV27 and TRBJ2-1; D may match TRBD1 or TRBD2 (5 bases each). Trimming stripped 1 base from V and 4 bases from J, with 11 bases between. Germline values: CDR1 MNHEY, CDR2 SMNVEV (reference sequence). This CDR3 region has 15 residues. The CDR3 protein is CASSLYWGRYNEQFF. The CDR3 nucleotides are TGTGCCAGCAGTTTATATTGGGGACGGTACAATGAGCAGTTCTTC.

This clonotype was counted only a few times. This chain joins TRBV7-8 and TRBJ1-5; D ambiguous. Germline values: CDR1 SGHVS, CDR2 FQNEAQ. Trimming pared 2 bases from V and 1 base from J, leaving 18 bases between. There are 18 residues in the CDR3. CDR3 nucleotides: TGTGCCAGCAGCTTACGACGGAAGGGAAGAGGGAGCAATCAGCCCCAGCATTTT. Translation: CASSLRRKGRGSNQPQHF.

This clonotype has just a few counts. This CDR3 reads CASSYSVIAAKNNSYEQYF. The CDR3 DNA is TGTGCCAGCAGTTACTCTGTGATAGCGGCAAAAAATAATTCCTACGAGCAGTACTTC. The rearrangement links TRBV6-6 to TRBJ2-7; maybe TRBD2 (6 bases). V was clipped by 0 bases and J by 1 base, with 22 bases between them. The CDR3 covers 19 residues. Germline lookup yields CDR1 MNHNY and CDR2 SVGAGI (reference sequence).

This clonotype has a handful of counts. V and J are TRBV7-2 and TRBJ1-6; weak D call: TRBD1 (6 bases). CDR1 and CDR2 from the germline V gene are SGHTA and FQGNSA. The CDR3 totals 16 residues. The V end was cut by 5 bases, the J end by 4 bases, with 15 bases between. CDR3 DNA sequence: TGTGCCAGCAGCCCGGAGGGGGTTTCATATAATTCACCCCTCCACTTT. Amino acid sequence: CASSPEGVSYNSPLHF.

J is TRBJ2-7 and V is TRBV27; D gene uncertain. Trimming removed 9 bases from V and 2 bases from J, with 14 bases in between. Germline CDR1 MNHEY, CDR2 SMNVEV (reference sequence). This CDR3 is built from 13 residues. The CDR3 loop reads CASSRASPYEQYF. The CDR3 nucleotides are TGTGCCAGTTCTCGGGCCTCCCCCTACGAGCAGTACTTC.

This clonotype was detected once. This chain joins TRBV3-1 and TRBJ2-2; D is undetermined. The germline CDR1 and CDR2 sequences are LGHDT and YNNKEL (reference sequence). The CDR3 contains 16 residues. Trimming left V 5 bases short and J 0 bases short, with 13 bases between. The CDR3 coding sequence is TGTGCCAGCAGCGAAGGACGGAGAGCGAACACCGGGGAGCTGTTTTTT. This sequence encodes CASSEGRRANTGELFF.

This clonotype turned up a few times. The chain uses TRBV15 and TRBJ1-1, with D hard to call. Per germline, CDR1 LNHNV and CDR2 YYDKDF (reference sequence). Trimming took off 0 bases at V and 1 base at J, with 9 bases between the two ends. This CDR3 contains 15 residues. The CDR3 coding sequence is TGTGCCACCAGCAGAGACCGACAAAGGAACACTGAAGCTTTCTTT. It yields the protein CATSRDRQRNTEAFF.

J is TRBJ2-7 and V is TRBV24-1; the D is unclear. CDR3 length: 12 amino acids. Germline CDR1 and CDR2: KGHDR and SFDVKD. The ends were cut back, 3 bases at V and 3 bases at J, with 5 bases in the middle. The CDR3 reads CATSDVNYEQYV. CDR3 in DNA: TGTGCCACCAGTGATGTGAACTACGAGCAGTACGTC.

The table lists this clonotype with a few counts. J is TRBJ1-6 and V is TRBV10-2; perhaps TRBD1 as D (5 bases). Germline CDR1 is WSHSY and CDR2 is SAAADI. With 3 bases removed from V and 3 bases from J, the gap between germline ends came to 12 bases. The CDR3 extends over 16 amino acids. CDR3 nucleotide sequence: TGCGCCAGCAGTGACCCCCGGGACGACTATAATTCACCCCTCCACTTT. Translated, it gives CASSDPRDDYNSPLHF.

This chain connects TRBV5-1 to TRBJ2-7, with D possibly TRBD1 on 6 matching bases. V was pared by 0 bases and J by 6 bases, with 16 bases between. The CDR3 totals 15 residues. Germline values: CDR1 SGHRS, CDR2 YFSETQ. The CDR3 sequence: CASSLGQATSSEQYF. The CDR3 DNA reads as TGCGCCAGCAGCTTGGGACAGGCCACCTCATCCGAGCAGTACTTC.

Comments on this clonotype: Given the absence of the conserved phenylalanine or tryptophan at the CDR3 end, a read error is likely. It is unclear where the CDR3 begins or ends on the DNA, so no DNA is shown, and the CDR3 is as TCRdb lists it. The V gene is TRBV20-1, the J gene TRBJ2-1; the table calls TRBD2, which could not be checked here. CDR1 and CDR2 from the germline V gene are DFQATT and SNEGSKA (reference sequence). The CDR3 comprises 8 residues, both ends counted. The CDR3 sequence is CSARVSRL.

A few counts support this clonotype. V gene TRBV14 combines with J gene TRBJ1-3; a weak D match, TRBD1 (6 bases). This CDR3 contains 17 residues. Germline V CDR1 and CDR2: SGHDN, FVKESK. Trimming stripped 1 base from V and 0 bases from J, with 13 bases between. This CDR3 reads CASSQGGRVYSGNTIYF. In nucleotides, the CDR3 is TGTGCCAGCAGCCAAGGGGGGCGCGTTTACTCTGGAAACACCATATATTTT.

J is TRBJ2-1 and V is TRBV20-1; D is possibly TRBD2 (5 bases). This CDR3 has 13 residues. Germline loops: CDR1 DFQATT, CDR2 SNEGSKA (reference sequence). V was pared by 3 bases and J by 4 bases, with 10 bases between. The CDR3 sequence: CSASPRGYNEQFF. The DNA for the CDR3 is TGCAGTGCTAGTCCGAGAGGGTACAATGAGCAGTTCTTC.

The sample holds a few counts of this clonotype. The chain carries TRBV15 and TRBJ1-2, with D unresolved. The V end lost 5 bases, the J end lost 1 base, and 11 bases lay between the germline ends. The germline V gene encodes CDR1 LNHNV and CDR2 YYDKDF (reference sequence). CDR3 size: 14 residues. CDR3 sequence reads: CATSPGRVNYGYTF. The CDR3 nucleotides are TGTGCCACCAGCCCGGGGAGAGTTAACTATGGCTACACCTTC.

The chain recombines TRBV20-1 with TRBJ2-3, with a tentative D call TRBD1 (6 bases). Germline V gene data show CDR1 as DFQATT and CDR2 as SNEGSKA (reference sequence). Trimming took 3 bases from V and 6 from J, leaving 10 bases between them. This CDR3 is built from 12 residues. Here the CDR3 DNA reads TGCAGTGCTAGGGGGCAGGGGGATACGCAGTATTTT. Translation: CSARGQGDTQYF.

This chain links TRBV7-6 with TRBJ1-6; weak D call: TRBD1 (6 bases). The germline V and J ends were trimmed by 1 base and 6 bases, with 10 bases remaining between them. The CDR3 runs to 15 residues. Germline V gives CDR1 SGHVS, CDR2 FNYEAQ. The CDR3 coding sequence is TGTGCCAGCAGCTTAGTCACAGGGTTTAATTCACCCCTCCACTTT. As protein: CASSLVTGFNSPLHF. The entire variable domain, with the rest obtained from reference TRBV7-6 and TRBJ1-6, is as follows: GAGVSQSPRYKVTKRGQDVALRCDPISGHVSLYWYRQALGQGPEFLTYFNYEAQQDKSGLPNDRFSAERPEGSISTLTIQRTEQRDSAMYRCASSLVTGFNSPLHFGNGTRLTVT.

This clonotype was seen just once. The V and J genes are TRBV18 and TRBJ1-2; tentative D call: TRBD1 (6 bases). CDR1 is KGHSH, CDR2 LQKENI, per germline. Trimming shortened V by 6 bases and J by 7 bases, and 9 bases separated the two germline ends. The CDR3 is made up of 11 amino acids. CDR3 residues: CASSAGVGYTF. DNA of the CDR3: TGTGCCAGCTCCGCAGGGGTTGGCTACACCTTC.

The chain has TRBV19 and TRBJ2-7; D call uncertain. Germline CDR1 is LNHDA and CDR2 is SQIVND (reference sequence). CDR3 length: 12 amino acids. V was cut by 5 bases and J by 2 bases, with 7 bases left in between. The CDR3: CASSGDTYEQYV. The CDR3 nucleotides read TGTGCCAGTAGTGGGGATACCTACGAGCAGTACGTC.

The table lists this clonotype with a few counts. The rearrangement uses TRBV5-1 and TRBJ1-2; D gene unclear. Per the germline V gene, CDR1 is SGHRS and CDR2 is YFSETQ. V gave up 3 bases and J gave up 11 bases, with 14 bases separating them. The CDR3 contains 12 residues. This chain's CDR3 is CASSSSERAYTF. The CDR3 DNA sequence: TGCGCCAGCAGCTCGTCCGAGAGGGCATACACCTTC.

In this sample, this clonotype turned up a few times. The chain recombines TRBV7-9 with TRBJ1-4; D not certain. Trimming took off 2 bases at V and 8 bases at J, with 15 bases between the two ends. The CDR3 is 15 residues long. CDR1 is SEHNR, CDR2 FQNEAQ, per germline (reference sequence). The CDR3: CASSLSLAEAEKLFF. CDR3 sequence (DNA): TGTGCCAGCAGCTTATCTCTCGCGGAGGCGGAAAAACTGTTTTTT. Together with reference TRBV7-9 and TRBJ1-4, the CDR3 gives the full variable domain: DTGVSQNPRHKITKRGQNVTFRCDPISEHNRLYWYRQTLGQGPEFLTYFQNEAQLEKSRLLSDRFSAERPKGSFSTLEIQRTEQGDSAMYLCASSLSLAEAEKLFFGSGTQLSVL.

The genes are TRBV27 and TRBJ2-5; D perhaps matches TRBD2 (5 bases). The V end lost 6 bases, the J end lost 2 bases, and 16 bases lay between the germline ends. The CDR3 covers 15 residues. Germline assignment: CDR1 MNHEY and CDR2 SMNVEV (reference sequence). CDR3 protein: CASSYLALPQETQYF. CDR3 in DNA: TGTGCCAGCAGCTATCTAGCTCTCCCGCAAGAGACCCAGTACTTC.

This chain connects TRBV19 to TRBJ1-5; D may be TRBD1 (5 bases). Germline V gene data show CDR1 as LNHDA and CDR2 as SQIVND (reference sequence). Trimming pared 5 bases from V and 5 bases from J, leaving 13 bases between. This CDR3 comprises 14 residues. In DNA form, the CDR3 reads TGTGCCAGTAGTCCTGGGACTTGGCATCAGCCCCAGCATTTT. Amino acids: CASSPGTWHQPQHF.

Remarks on this clonotype: The conserved closing phenylalanine or tryptophan is absent in this CDR3, likely reflecting a read error. CDR3 residues: CSARGVRTDTQYL. The CDR3 DNA sequence: TGCAGTGCTAGGGGGGTTCGCACAGATACGCAGTATTTG. The gene calls are TRBV20-1 and TRBJ2-3; either TRBD1 or TRBD2 may supply D (5 bases each). Germline CDR1 DFQATT, CDR2 SNEGSKA (reference sequence). CDR3 length: 13 residues. The V end was cut by 3 bases, the J end by 1 base, with 8 bases between.